One sample yielded the 32 T cell receptor beta chains listed below, sequenced in a study of cytomegalovirus exposure and HLA in healthy donors. Both 60 Vbeta primers and 13 Jbeta primers went into the PCR. TCRdb's table, derived via immunoSEQ multiplex PCR, lists solely in-frame clones and lacks some. In the table there are about 300,000 clones, 75% to 90% of which are singletons. Material: PBMCs. The receptors derive from a man aged 35-49 years in good health and CMV-seropositive.

This chain links TRBV10-3 with TRBJ2-7, with 10 bases that match TRBD2. The CDR3 runs 14 residues. The V gene end was trimmed by 5 bases and the J gene end by 6 bases; junction bases not matched to a gene: 7. Germline V gives CDR1 ENHRY, CDR2 SYGVKD. CDR3 sequence: CAISTTSGAGEQYF. For the CDR3, the DNA is TGTGCCATCAGTACAACTAGCGGGGCTGGCGAGCAGTACTTC.

The rearrangement joins TRBV7-2 to TRBJ2-7; 9 bases fit TRBD2. This CDR3 comprises 15 residues. The V gene's germline CDR1 is SGHTA and CDR2 FQGNSA. Germline trimming cut 5 bases from V and 4 bases from J; bases unmatched to any gene: 9. DNA of the CDR3: TGTGCCAGCAGCGCCGCGGCGGGAGGGCCTTACGAGCAGTACTTC. This gives the protein CASSAAAGGPYEQYF.

The count of this clone is one. The chain is built from TRBV28 and TRBJ2-1; TRBD2 matches 14 bases. In germline, CDR1 is MDHEN, CDR2 SYDVKM. J lost 4 bases, V lost 5 bases, and 7 bases had no gene match. The CDR3 is 17 residues long. The CDR3 DNA is TGTGCCAGCAGTACCAGACTAGCGGGAGGGCTTTACAATGAGCAGTTCTTC. This gives the protein CASSTRLAGGLYNEQFF.

The chain is built from TRBV7-3 and TRBJ2-1, with a weak D call TRBD2 (6 bases). Germline CDR1 is SGHTA and CDR2 is FQGTGA. V was clipped by 4 bases and J by 6 bases, with 13 bases between them. The CDR3 length is 14 residues. Here the CDR3 DNA reads TGTGCCAGCAGCTCTAGCGATAGATTCAATGAGCAGTTCTTC. It specifies CASSSSDRFNEQFF.

This clone is a singleton in its sample. V is TRBV2 and J is TRBJ2-1, with 10 bases that match TRBD2. The germline V gene has CDR1 SNHLY and CDR2 FYNNEI. With 10 bases clipped from V and 2 bases from J, the junction kept 8 bases outside the gene matches. The CDR3 has 15 residues. CDR3 residues: CATTSSGRAYNEQFF. The CDR3 region has the DNA TGTGCCACCACCTCTAGCGGGAGAGCCTACAATGAGCAGTTCTTC.

The chain joins TRBV5-6 to TRBJ2-7, with 8 bases aligning to TRBD1. The V segment lost 4 bases and the J segment 0 bases; nucleotides outside the gene matches: 6. CDR1 is SGHDT, CDR2 YYEEEE, per germline. The CDR3 runs 15 residues. In DNA form, the CDR3 reads TGTGCCAGCAGCCAAGGACAGGGTTACTCCTACGAGCAGTACTTC. Amino acid sequence: CASSQGQGYSYEQYF.

The rearrangement uses TRBV6-5 and TRBJ1-2, with D maybe TRBD1 (6 bases). The CDR3 is 15 amino acids. V dropped 2 bases and J dropped 5 bases, with 15 bases sitting between them. The germline V gene encodes CDR1 MNHEY and CDR2 SVGAGI. This CDR3 is CASSYSGGLEYGYTF. CDR3 nucleotides: TGTGCCAGCAGTTACAGCGGGGGGCTGGAGTATGGCTACACCTTC.

This clone was seen a few times. The chain is built from TRBV19 and TRBJ1-1; D unclear. The CDR3 is 13 amino acids. V lost 5 bases and J 7 bases, leaving 14 bases between the germline ends. Germline loops: CDR1 LNHDA, CDR2 SQIVND (reference sequence). Here the CDR3 DNA reads TGTGCCAGTAGTCCCAACCCAAGAGGTGAAGCTTTCTTT. Amino acids: CASSPNPRGEAFF.

This chain joins TRBV19 and TRBJ2-1, with D possibly matching TRBD2 (6 bases). Germline CDR1 is LNHDA and CDR2 is SQIVND (reference sequence). CDR3 size: 19 residues. Trimming pared 3 bases from V and 1 base from J, leaving 22 bases between. CDR3 loop: CASSIWSAREAPSYNEQFF. The DNA of the CDR3 is TGTGCCAGTAGTATTTGGTCCGCGAGGGAGGCCCCATCCTACAATGAGCAGTTCTTC. Full variable domain (missing parts from reference TRBV19 and TRBJ2-1): DGGITQSPKYLFRKEGQNVTLSCEQNLNHDAMYWYRQDPGQGLRLIYYSQIVNDFQKGDIAEGYSVSREKKESFPLTVTSAQKNPTAFYLCASSIWSAREAPSYNEQFFGPGTRLTVL.

The rearrangement joins TRBV27 to TRBJ2-5, with D possibly TRBD2 on 6 matching bases. With 5 bases removed from V and 1 base from J, the gap between germline ends came to 8 bases. This CDR3 has 13 amino acids. Germline CDR1 is MNHEY and CDR2 is SMNVEV (reference sequence). The DNA of the CDR3 is TGTGCCAGCAGTCGGGGACTCCAAGAGACCCAGTACTTC. This gives the protein CASSRGLQETQYF.

A note on this clone: The same CDR3 arises from other DNA sequences in this sample as well. This sequence joins TRBV10-3 and TRBJ1-3, with no clear D. The germline V gene encodes CDR1 ENHRY and CDR2 SYGVKD. The CDR3 has 13 amino acids. Deletions cut 6 bases from V and 1 base from J, with 7 bases between. In DNA, the CDR3 is TGTGCCATCAGCACGGGTTCTGGAAACACCATATATTTT. Translated, it gives CAISTGSGNTIYF.

The chain couples TRBV28 to TRBJ2-7, with D possibly matching TRBD1 (6 bases). The ends were cut back, 6 bases at V and 4 bases at J, with 10 bases in the middle. CDR1 and CDR2 from the germline V gene are MDHEN and SYDVKM. The CDR3 is 12 amino acids. The CDR3 DNA is TGTGCCAGCAGATTACAGGGTTACGAGCAGTACTTC. It is translated as CASRLQGYEQYF. Using reference TRBV28 and TRBJ2-7 for the parts outside the CDR3, the full variable domain is DVKVTQSSRYLVKRTGEKVFLECVQDMDHENMFWYRQDPGLGLRLIYFSYDVKMKEKGDIPEGYSVSREKKERFSLILESASTNQTSMYLCASRLQGYEQYFGPGTRLTVT.

In its sample, this clone was seen once. The chain is built from TRBV5-1 and TRBJ2-2, with D maybe TRBD1 (6 bases). V lost 0 bases, J lost 5 bases, and 17 bases lay in between. Germline values: CDR1 SGHRS, CDR2 YFSETQ. The CDR3 has 17 residues. DNA for the CDR3: TGCGCCAGCAGCTTGGCCACGGTGGGGGCGCAAACCGGGGAGCTGTTTTTT. It encodes CASSLATVGAQTGELFF.

The genes are TRBV2 and TRBJ1-2, with TRBD1 matching 7 bases. Germline trimming cut 6 bases from V and 3 bases from J; bases unmatched to any gene: 7. CDR1 and CDR2 (germline): SNHLY, FYNNEI. The CDR3 sequence is 14 residues long. CDR3 loop: CASRVDRVDYGYTF. DNA of the CDR3: TGTGCCAGCAGGGTTGACAGGGTGGACTATGGCTACACCTTC.

The chain recombines TRBV6-5 with TRBJ2-7, with a weak D call TRBD1 (6 bases). Trimming cost V 0 bases and J 6 bases, with 6 bases left between them. This CDR3 has 12 residues. Germline lookup yields CDR1 MNHEY and CDR2 SVGAGI. CDR3 region: CASSYSGGEQYF. The CDR3 nucleotides read TGTGCCAGCAGTTACTCAGGGGGCGAGCAGTACTTC.

The V and J genes are TRBV5-1 and TRBJ2-3; 11 positions match TRBD2. V shed 4 bases, J shed 5 bases, and the junction held 6 bases outside the gene matches. Germline CDR1 and CDR2: SGHRS and YFSETQ. CDR3 length equals 15 residues. The CDR3 reads CASSLSTSGIDTQYF. As DNA, the CDR3 is TGCGCCAGCAGCCTTTCGACTAGCGGGATAGATACGCAGTATTTT.

V and J are TRBV28 and TRBJ2-7; possible D gene TRBD2, 7 bases. The CDR3 extends over 15 amino acids. The germline CDR1 and CDR2 sequences are MDHEN and SYDVKM. V was pared by 8 bases and J by 7 bases, with 24 bases between. The CDR3 region is CASSNSGGASLEQYF. CDR3 DNA sequence: TGTGCCAGCTCTAATAGTGGGGGGGCGTCGTTAGAGCAGTACTTC.

This clone was counted only a few times. The chain carries TRBV7-3 and TRBJ2-1, with TRBD1 matching over 8 bases. The CDR3 is 15 residues long. The germline V gene has CDR1 SGHTA and CDR2 FQGTGA. Trimming took 0 bases from V and 8 from J; bases not matched to a gene: 6. The CDR3 loop reads CASSLTRTGRDEQFF. CDR3 DNA: TGTGCCAGCAGCTTAACCCGGACAGGGAGAGATGAGCAGTTCTTC.

The rearrangement joins TRBV19 to TRBJ1-3; D ambiguous. V was cut by 8 bases and J by 1 base, with 12 bases left in between. The length of the CDR3 is 14 residues. Germline CDR1 LNHDA, CDR2 SQIVND (reference sequence). CDR3 DNA: TGTGCCAGTGATTACGGGGTGTCTGGAAACACCATATATTTT. Its protein is CASDYGVSGNTIYF.

This clone was recorded once. The chain uses TRBV25-1 and TRBJ2-1; 13 positions agree with TRBD2. Trimming took 3 bases from V and 7 from J; bases not matched to a gene: 6. Germline V gives CDR1 MGHDK, CDR2 SYGVNS. The CDR3 runs to 16 residues. CDR3 nucleotide sequence: TGTGCCAGCAGTGACCCACTAGCGGGAGGGCCTAATGAGCAGTTCTTC. Residues: CASSDPLAGGPNEQFF.

J is TRBJ2-7 and V is TRBV13, with a possible D match to TRBD1 (5 bases). The CDR3 loop spans 17 amino acids. The germline V gene encodes CDR1 PRHDT and CDR2 FYEKMQ (reference sequence). V lost 5 bases and J 7 bases, leaving 27 bases between the germline ends. In DNA, the CDR3 is TGTGCCAGCAGCAATGCCCGTGTGGGTCGGAAAGGGGATGAGCAGTACTTC. It codes for CASSNARVGRKGDEQYF.

This chain joins TRBV6-5 and TRBJ1-2, with 7 bases that match TRBD1. J gave up 8 bases and V 2 bases, and 11 bases lay outside the gene matches. Germline V gene data show CDR1 as MNHEY and CDR2 as SVGAGI. The CDR3 spans 15 residues. The CDR3 DNA follows: TGTGCCAGCAGTTACCTACCGACAGGGCCCCCGGGCTACACCTTC. This translates into CASSYLPTGPPGYTF.

CDR3 nucleotide sequence: TGTGCCAGCAGTTTAGGGCAGACTAGCGGGCTAGAAGAGACCCAGTACTTC. It codes for CASSLGQTSGLEETQYF. The chain combines TRBV28 with TRBJ2-5; 10 bases match TRBD2. The CDR3 extends over 17 amino acids. Germline assignment: CDR1 MDHEN and CDR2 SYDVKM. Losses at the gene ends were 2 bases for V and 3 bases for J; bases not matched to a gene: 9.

The rearrangement joins TRBV5-6 to TRBJ2-7, with 8 bases identical to TRBD2. Germline CDR1 SGHDT, CDR2 YYEEEE. This CDR3 contains 14 residues. V lost 4 bases and J lost 2; bases outside the gene matches: 5. This CDR3 is CASSRGGLPYEQYF. The DNA for the CDR3 is TGTGCCAGCAGCCGGGGGGGGCTGCCCTACGAGCAGTACTTC.

This clone was seen more than once but under ten times. J is TRBJ2-5 and V is TRBV6-5; TRBD2 agrees at 11 bases. Germline values: CDR1 MNHEY, CDR2 SVGAGI. Unmatched junction bases numbered 5, after V lost 4 bases and J lost 4 bases. There are 15 residues in the CDR3. CDR3 residues: CASSSPGTSGETQYF. The CDR3 DNA sequence: TGTGCCAGCAGTTCTCCAGGGACTAGCGGAGAGACCCAGTACTTC.

The genes are TRBV5-4 and TRBJ1-1, with 8 bases lining up with TRBD1. The CDR3 spans 15 residues. After removal of 0 bases from V and 0 bases from J, the junction contained 1 base not matched to a gene. Germline loops: CDR1 SGHNT, CDR2 YYREEE (reference sequence). This CDR3 reads CASSLGTGMNTEAFF. In nucleotides, the CDR3 is TGTGCCAGCAGCTTGGGGACAGGGATGAACACTGAAGCTTTCTTT. Full variable domain (rest looked up from reference TRBV5-4 and TRBJ1-1): ETGVTQSPTHLIKTRGQQVTLRCSSQSGHNTVSWYQQALGQGPQFIFQYYREEENGRGNFPPRFSGLQFPNYSSELNVNALELDDSALYLCASSLGTGMNTEAFFGQGTRLTVV.

About this clone: The same CDR3 arises from other DNA sequences in this sample as well. This chain uses TRBV6-5 with TRBJ2-7; 10 bases align to TRBD2. The V and J ends lost 7 bases and 3 bases, in that order; junction bases with no gene match: 9. This CDR3 is built from 15 residues. Germline CDR1 MNHEY, CDR2 SVGAGI. The CDR3 is CASNPDASGSYEQYF. In DNA form, the CDR3 reads TGTGCCAGCAACCCAGATGCTAGCGGGAGCTACGAGCAGTACTTC.

A note on this clone: The sample contains more than one DNA sequence encoding this CDR3. The V gene is TRBV2, the J gene TRBJ2-2; possibly TRBD1 for D (7 bases). The V gene's germline CDR1 is SNHLY and CDR2 FYNNEI. There are 14 residues in the CDR3. V lost 8 bases and J lost 2, with 12 bases in between. The CDR3 loop reads CASRGTANTGELFF. The CDR3 DNA follows: TGTGCCAGCCGCGGGACAGCTAACACCGGGGAGCTGTTTTTT.

V gene TRBV7-2 combines with J gene TRBJ1-4; D is unresolved. The V gene's germline CDR1 is SGHTA and CDR2 FQGNSA. This CDR3 has 13 residues. V lost 2 bases and J lost 7, with 8 bases in between. The CDR3: CASSLSVPEKLFF. CDR3 DNA: TGTGCCAGCAGCTTATCGGTGCCTGAAAAACTGTTTTTT.

The count of this clone is one. The gene calls are TRBV11-2 and TRBJ1-1; D gene uncertain. V lost 2 bases and J lost 4, with 11 bases in between. The CDR3 runs to 14 residues. The germline CDR1 and CDR2 sequences are SGHAT and FQNNGV. CDR3 loop: CASSLLLGGTEAFF. The CDR3 DNA reads as TGTGCCAGCAGCTTACTCCTGGGAGGCACTGAAGCTTTCTTT.

The chain links TRBV20-1 to TRBJ2-1, with D tentatively TRBD2 (5 bases). This CDR3 is 11 amino acids long. Germline V lookup: CDR1 DFQATT, CDR2 SNEGSKA (reference sequence). V was shortened by 3 bases and J by 5 bases, with 5 bases between the two germline ends. The CDR3 coding sequence is TGCAGTGCTAGCGGGGACAATGAGCAGTTCTTC. Translation gives CSASGDNEQFF.

In this sample, this clone turned up once. The V call is TRBV9, the J call TRBJ1-5; 7 nucleotides line up with TRBD1. This CDR3 contains 15 residues. Germline loops: CDR1 SGDLS, CDR2 YYNGEE. Trimming at V came to 3 bases and at J to 6 bases, leaving 9 bases not matched to a gene. CDR3 in amino acids: CASSAGQGVGQPQHF. In nucleotides, the CDR3 is TGTGCCAGCAGCGCCGGTCAGGGGGTTGGTCAGCCCCAGCATTTT.